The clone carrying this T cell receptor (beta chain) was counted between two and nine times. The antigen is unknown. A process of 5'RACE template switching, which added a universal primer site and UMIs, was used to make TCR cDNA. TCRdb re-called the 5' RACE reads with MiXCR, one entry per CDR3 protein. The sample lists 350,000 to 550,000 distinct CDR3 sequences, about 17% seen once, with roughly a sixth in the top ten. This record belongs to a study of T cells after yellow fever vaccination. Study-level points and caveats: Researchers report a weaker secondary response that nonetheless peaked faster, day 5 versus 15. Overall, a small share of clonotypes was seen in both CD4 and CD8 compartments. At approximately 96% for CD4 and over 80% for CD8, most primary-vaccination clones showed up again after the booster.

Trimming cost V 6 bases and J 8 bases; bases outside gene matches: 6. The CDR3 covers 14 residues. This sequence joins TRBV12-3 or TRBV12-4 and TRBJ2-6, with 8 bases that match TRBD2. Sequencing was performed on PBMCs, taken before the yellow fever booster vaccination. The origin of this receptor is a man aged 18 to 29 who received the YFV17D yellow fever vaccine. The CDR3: CASSIAGTTNVLTF. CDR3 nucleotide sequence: TGTGCCAGCAGCATAGCGGGGACAACCAACGTCCTGACTTTC.